This passage covers 5 T cell receptor beta chains from one sample sequenced in a study of technical replicates of blood from several donors. The method was immunoSEQ multiplex PCR; TCRdb's version includes in-frame clones alone and lacks a portion of them. The repertoire holds about 70,000 clones, with around 95% as singletons. The sample taken for sequencing was T cells isolated from PBMCs. These receptors all stem from a human donor in good health.

This rearrangement joins TRBV2 to TRBJ1-2, with 9 bases matching TRBD1. This CDR3 comprises 14 residues. The junction had 4 bases not matched to a gene; V was cut back by 3 bases and J by 5 bases. Germline V gives CDR1 SNHLY, CDR2 FYNNEI. This chain's CDR3 is CASSDWTGDYGYTF. The CDR3 bases are TGTGCCAGCAGTGATTGGACAGGGGATTATGGCTACACCTTC. Filled out from reference TRBV2 and TRBJ1-2, the complete variable domain reads EPEVTQTPSHQVTQMGQEVILRCVPISNHLYFYWYRQILGQKVEFLVSFYNNEISEKSEIFDDQFSVERPDGSNFTLKIRSTKLEDSAMYFCASSDWTGDYGYTFGSGTRLTVV.

The genes are TRBV2 and TRBJ1-1; D unclear. From germline, CDR1 is SNHLY and CDR2 FYNNEI. The CDR3 runs 12 residues. Trimming took off 6 bases at V and 0 bases at J, with 5 bases between the two ends. The CDR3 here is CASRYMNTEAFF. The CDR3 DNA is TGTGCCAGCAGATATATGAACACTGAAGCTTTCTTT.

This sequence joins TRBV27 and TRBJ1-1, with 7 bases fitting TRBD1. This CDR3 has 15 amino acids. Germline V lookup: CDR1 MNHEY, CDR2 SMNVEV (reference sequence). V trimming: 5 bases; J trimming: 4 bases; junction bases outside the gene matches: 10. As DNA, the CDR3 is TGTGCCAGCAGTGGGCGACAGGGCCCCCCCACTGAAGCTTTCTTT. Translation gives CASSGRQGPPTEAFF.

The rearrangement joins TRBV28 to TRBJ2-7, with 9 nucleotides matching TRBD1. The ends lost 4 bases at V and 5 bases at J; junction bases unmatched: 0. The CDR3 covers 12 residues. Germline V lookup: CDR1 MDHEN, CDR2 SYDVKM. CDR3: CASSWTGDEQYF. CDR3 nucleotides: TGTGCCAGCAGTTGGACAGGGGACGAGCAGTACTTC.

The chain combines TRBV9 with TRBJ1-2; D is possibly TRBD1 (5 bases). The CDR3 spans 15 residues. Germline V gene lookup returns CDR1 SGDLS and CDR2 YYNGEE. V shed 3 bases and J shed 4 bases, with 16 bases lying between them. Written as DNA, the CDR3 is TGTGCCAGCAGCGCCCCACGGGGGGATAGCTATGGCTACACCTTC. Protein sequence: CASSAPRGDSYGYTF.